This T cell receptor beta chain emerged from a study of cytomegalovirus exposure and HLA in healthy donors. Study-level findings and limits: Analyzed later, association rates of TCRs varied across HLA loci, with DRB1 most and HLA-C fewest.

Primers for the PCR totalled 60 Vbeta and 13 Jbeta. Profiling relied on immunoSEQ multiplex PCR, and the TCRdb table lists in-frame clones only, not all of them. The sample consists of over 85,000 clones, 70% to 75% of them appearing once. The CDR3 has 15 amino acids. Trimming removed 2 bases from V and 7 bases from J; junction bases left unmatched: 9. CDR1 and CDR2 (germline): SEHNR, FQNEAQ (reference sequence). On this clone: Its target is unknown.

Sequencing was done on a sample of PBMCs. The chain combines TRBV7-9 with TRBJ2-7, with 9 positions matching TRBD2. This TCR was sampled from a middle-aged man in good health and CMV-seronegative. This CDR3 reads CASSLSISGGREQYF. CDR3 bases: TGTGCCAGCAGCTTATCAATTAGCGGGGGCCGGGAGCAGTACTTC.